Listed below are T cell receptor beta chains from one sample, sequenced in a study of blood T cell repertoires in COVID-19. Measured with immunoSEQ multiplex PCR; TCRdb has only the in-frame clones, and not every one. Of fewer than 350,000 clones listed, over 75% were seen once; the top ten hold 6.8%. The sample comprised peripheral blood. These receptors originate from a woman aged 25 to 39 with COVID-19, enrolled during active disease. CDR3s include the opening cysteine and the closing phenylalanine or tryptophan. The order of the fields is clone size, D gene, J gene, V gene, CDR3 length, CDR3 DNA, CDR3 protein. D genes are given only for firm matches. Expanded clones are given a class, and other clones once, few, many or no size at all.

abundance: once
d_gene: -
j_gene: TRBJ2-3
v_gene: TRBV29-1
len: 13
CDR3nt: TGCAGCGTTGAGGGGACTAGCACAGATACGCAGTATTTT
CDR3aa: CSVEGTSTDTQYF

abundance: -
d_gene: -
j_gene: TRBJ2-7
v_gene: TRBV30
len: 13
CDR3nt: TGTGCCTGGAGTGTAACAGGGTCCGGCGAGCAGTACTTC
CDR3aa: CAWSVTGSGEQYF

abundance: -
d_gene: -
j_gene: TRBJ2-7
v_gene: TRBV19
len: 15
CDR3nt: TGTGCCAGTAGTATTGGGTGGTTAGCGACCTACGAGCAGTACTTC
CDR3aa: CASSIGWLATYEQYF

abundance: -
d_gene: TRBD1
j_gene: TRBJ2-2
v_gene: TRBV24-1
len: 15
CDR3nt: TGTGCCACCAGTGATCCCTACAGGGGCACCGGGGAGCTGTTTTTT
CDR3aa: CATSDPYRGTGELFF

abundance: -
d_gene: TRBD2
j_gene: TRBJ2-5
v_gene: TRBV30
len: 12
CDR3nt: TGTGCCTGGCTAGCGGCTCAAGAGACCCAGTACTTC
CDR3aa: CAWLAAQETQYF

abundance: -
d_gene: TRBD1
j_gene: TRBJ1-2
v_gene: TRBV7-9
len: 14
CDR3nt: TGTGCCAGCACCGCTTCACAGGGGGCAAATGGCTACACCTTC
CDR3aa: CASTASQGANGYTF

abundance: -
d_gene: -
j_gene: TRBJ2-4
v_gene: TRBV4-1
len: 14
CDR3nt: TGCGCCAGCAGCCAACCACTAGCCAAAAACATTCAGTACTTC
CDR3aa: CASSQPLAKNIQYF

abundance: -
d_gene: -
j_gene: TRBJ1-5
v_gene: TRBV30
len: 13
CDR3nt: TGTGCCTGGGCGGGACAAGGAAATCAGCCCCAGCATTTT
CDR3aa: CAWAGQGNQPQHF

abundance: -
d_gene: -
j_gene: TRBJ2-3
v_gene: TRBV4-2
len: 17
CDR3nt: TGTGCCAGCAGCCAAGATCGGCAGCGCTGGAGGACAGATACGCAGTATTTT
CDR3aa: CASSQDRQRWRTDTQYF

abundance: -
d_gene: TRBD1
j_gene: TRBJ2-7
v_gene: TRBV5-6
len: 14
CDR3nt: TGTGCCAGCAGCTTTCCGGGACAGGCCTACGAGCAGTACTTC
CDR3aa: CASSFPGQAYEQYF

abundance: -
d_gene: TRBD1
j_gene: TRBJ1-6
v_gene: TRBV5-1
len: 15
CDR3nt: TGCGCCAGCAGCGAACAGACAGGGGCCAATTCACCCCTCCACTTT
CDR3aa: CASSEQTGANSPLHF

abundance: -
d_gene: -
j_gene: TRBJ1-1
v_gene: TRBV24-1
len: 14
CDR3nt: TGTGCCAGACAAGACGGCTTGATGAACACTGAAGCTTTCTTT
CDR3aa: CARQDGLMNTEAFF

abundance: -
d_gene: TRBD1
j_gene: TRBJ2-2
v_gene: TRBV9
len: 17
CDR3nt: TGTGCCAGCAGCGTAGGTCCTGGACAGGAGAACACCGGGGAGCTGTTTTTT
CDR3aa: CASSVGPGQENTGELFF

abundance: few
d_gene: TRBD1
j_gene: TRBJ1-6
v_gene: TRBV4-1
len: 17
CDR3nt: TGCGCCAGCAGCCAAGATCTGCAGGGGGGAAGGAATTCACCCCTCCACTTT
CDR3aa: CASSQDLQGGRNSPLHF

abundance: -
d_gene: TRBD1
j_gene: TRBJ2-7
v_gene: TRBV23-1
len: 15
CDR3nt: TGCGCCAGCAGTCGAATAGTAGACAGGGAGAACGAGCAGTACTTC
CDR3aa: CASSRIVDRENEQYF

abundance: -
d_gene: TRBD1
j_gene: TRBJ1-2
v_gene: TRBV7-9
len: 14
CDR3nt: TGTGCCAGCGATTTGGGGCAGGGGGGCTATGGCTACACCTTC
CDR3aa: CASDLGQGGYGYTF

abundance: once
d_gene: -
j_gene: TRBJ1-5
v_gene: TRBV7-8
len: 12
CDR3nt: TGTGCCAGCAGCTTAGTAGATCAGCCCCAGCATTTT
CDR3aa: CASSLVDQPQHF

abundance: -
d_gene: TRBD2
j_gene: TRBJ2-2
v_gene: TRBV30
len: 16
CDR3nt: TGTGCCTGGAGTGACCCCAATAGCGGGGGGACCGGGGAGCTGTTTTTT
CDR3aa: CAWSDPNSGGTGELFF

abundance: -
d_gene: TRBD1
j_gene: TRBJ1-2
v_gene: TRBV28
len: 12
CDR3nt: TGTGCCGGCGGGACAGGGGCCTATGGCTACACCTTC
CDR3aa: CAGGTGAYGYTF

abundance: -
d_gene: -
j_gene: TRBJ2-1
v_gene: TRBV19
len: 15
CDR3nt: TGTGCCAGCCGGGGGCCGACAGGGACCTACAATGAGCAGTTCTTC
CDR3aa: CASRGPTGTYNEQFF

abundance: -
d_gene: TRBD1
j_gene: TRBJ1-1
v_gene: TRBV5-1
len: 15
CDR3nt: TGCGCCAGCAGCTTGGGTCAGGGGGGTAGCACTGAAGCTTTCTTT
CDR3aa: CASSLGQGGSTEAFF

abundance: -
d_gene: -
j_gene: TRBJ2-2
v_gene: TRBV7-9
len: 16
CDR3nt: TGTGCCAGCAGCTCCCCTCCAGGGGTGGGCACCGGGGAGCTGTTTTTT
CDR3aa: CASSSPPGVGTGELFF

abundance: -
d_gene: -
j_gene: TRBJ2-3
v_gene: TRBV6-2/TRBV6-3
len: 14
CDR3nt: TGTGCCAGCAGTACCGGGTCTAGCACAGATACGCAGTATTTT
CDR3aa: CASSTGSSTDTQYF

abundance: -
d_gene: TRBD2
j_gene: TRBJ2-1
v_gene: TRBV4-1
len: 16
CDR3nt: TGCGCCAGCAGCCAAAGTGGCGCGGGACTAGTCTATGAGCAGTTCTTC
CDR3aa: CASSQSGAGLVYEQFF

abundance: -
d_gene: TRBD1
j_gene: TRBJ1-2
v_gene: TRBV5-6
len: 17
CDR3nt: TGTGCCAGCAGCCTACAGGGGGTACCCCTCACACCCTATGGCTACACCTTC
CDR3aa: CASSLQGVPLTPYGYTF

abundance: once
d_gene: TRBD2
j_gene: TRBJ2-1
v_gene: TRBV7-3
len: 15
CDR3nt: TGTGCCAGCAGCTTAAGCGCTAGCGGGAGCTATGAGCAGTTCTTC
CDR3aa: CASSLSASGSYEQFF

abundance: -
d_gene: -
j_gene: TRBJ2-7
v_gene: TRBV14
len: 16
CDR3nt: TGTGCCAGCAGCCAAGAAAGGGGTATTTCCTACTACGAGCAGTACTTC
CDR3aa: CASSQERGISYYEQYF

abundance: -
d_gene: TRBD1
j_gene: TRBJ2-7
v_gene: TRBV28
len: 14
CDR3nt: TGTGCCAGCAGTTTCGGGACAGGGACGCGCGAGCAGTACTTC
CDR3aa: CASSFGTGTREQYF

abundance: -
d_gene: -
j_gene: TRBJ1-5
v_gene: TRBV28
len: 14
CDR3nt: TGTGCCAGCAGTTTAACGGGGGACCTGGGGCCCCAGCATTTT
CDR3aa: CASSLTGDLGPQHF

abundance: -
d_gene: -
j_gene: TRBJ2-7
v_gene: TRBV9
len: 14
CDR3nt: TGTGCCAGCAGCGTAGACCCAGGCTCCTACGAGCAGTACTTC
CDR3aa: CASSVDPGSYEQYF

abundance: -
d_gene: TRBD2
j_gene: TRBJ2-5
v_gene: TRBV18
len: 15
CDR3nt: TGTGCCAGCTCACTGTCTAGCGGGAACCAAGAGACCCAGTACTTC
CDR3aa: CASSLSSGNQETQYF

abundance: once
d_gene: -
j_gene: TRBJ1-2
v_gene: TRBV7-9
len: 16
CDR3nt: TGTGCCAGCAGCTTGGCGTTTGAGACAGGAAACTATGGCTACACCTTC
CDR3aa: CASSLAFETGNYGYTF

abundance: few
d_gene: -
j_gene: TRBJ1-1
v_gene: TRBV5-5
len: 14
CDR3nt: TGTGCCAGCAGCTTGGACAGGGTTAACACTGAAGCTTTCTTT
CDR3aa: CASSLDRVNTEAFF

abundance: -
d_gene: TRBD1
j_gene: TRBJ1-5
v_gene: TRBV2
len: 16
CDR3nt: TGTGCCAGCAGCTTACTGGACAGGGCTAGCAATCAGCCCCAGCATTTT
CDR3aa: CASSLLDRASNQPQHF

abundance: -
d_gene: TRBD1
j_gene: TRBJ1-2
v_gene: TRBV28
len: 14
CDR3nt: TGTGCCAGCAGTCCCCCGGGACAGCACCTGGGCTACACCTTC
CDR3aa: CASSPPGQHLGYTF

abundance: -
d_gene: TRBD1
j_gene: TRBJ1-6
v_gene: TRBV2
len: 15
CDR3nt: TGTGCCAGCAGGTCCGGGACAGGTGATAATTCACCCCTCCACTTT
CDR3aa: CASRSGTGDNSPLHF

abundance: -
d_gene: TRBD2
j_gene: TRBJ2-4
v_gene: TRBV11-2
len: 15
CDR3nt: TGTGCCAGCAGCTCTTCCCCTAGCGGGGGTGGTATTCAGTACTTC
CDR3aa: CASSSSPSGGGIQYF

abundance: few
d_gene: TRBD1
j_gene: TRBJ2-5
v_gene: TRBV14
len: 15
CDR3nt: TGTGCCAGCAGCCAAGCTCTGGGACAGCAAGAGACCCAGTACTTC
CDR3aa: CASSQALGQQETQYF

abundance: -
d_gene: -
j_gene: TRBJ2-7
v_gene: TRBV5-4
len: 13
CDR3nt: TGTGCCAGCGGTACAATTGGTACCTACGAGCAGTACTTC
CDR3aa: CASGTIGTYEQYF

abundance: -
d_gene: -
j_gene: TRBJ2-2
v_gene: TRBV5-4
len: 12
CDR3nt: TGTGCCAGCAGCTTGGGAGTCGGGGAGCTGTTTTTT
CDR3aa: CASSLGVGELFF

abundance: -
d_gene: -
j_gene: TRBJ1-6
v_gene: TRBV10-3
len: 14
CDR3nt: TGTGCCATCAGTGACCATGACAGGCCCGATCCCCTCCACTTT
CDR3aa: CAISDHDRPDPLHF

abundance: -
d_gene: TRBD1
j_gene: TRBJ1-2
v_gene: TRBV6-1
len: 16
CDR3nt: TGTGCCAGCAGTGGGGCCGGAGACAGGGGTACCTATGGCTACACCTTC
CDR3aa: CASSGAGDRGTYGYTF

abundance: -
d_gene: TRBD1
j_gene: TRBJ1-5
v_gene: TRBV30
len: 14
CDR3nt: TGTGCCTGGAGACATCAGGGGGCCAATCAGCCCCAGCATTTT
CDR3aa: CAWRHQGANQPQHF

abundance: once
d_gene: TRBD2
j_gene: TRBJ2-1
v_gene: TRBV5-4
len: 15
CDR3nt: TGTGCCAGCAGCGCGGGACTAGCGGGGTACAATGAGCAGTTCTTC
CDR3aa: CASSAGLAGYNEQFF

abundance: -
d_gene: -
j_gene: TRBJ1-5
v_gene: TRBV3-1/TRBV3-2
len: 14
CDR3nt: TGTGCCAGCAAGGACTCGTCAAGCAATCAGCCCCAGCATTTT
CDR3aa: CASKDSSSNQPQHF

abundance: -
d_gene: TRBD1
j_gene: TRBJ1-6
v_gene: TRBV5-4
len: 15
CDR3nt: TGTGCCAGCAGCGTGGGACAGTCAAATAATTCACCCCTCCACTTT
CDR3aa: CASSVGQSNNSPLHF

abundance: -
d_gene: TRBD2
j_gene: TRBJ2-2
v_gene: TRBV29-1
len: 16
CDR3nt: TGCAGCGTACCAAGACTAGCGGGAGGGTACACCGGGGAGCTGTTTTTT
CDR3aa: CSVPRLAGGYTGELFF

abundance: -
d_gene: -
j_gene: TRBJ2-1
v_gene: TRBV5-8
len: 11
CDR3nt: TGTGCCAGCAGCCTTTCCAATGAGCAGTTCTTC
CDR3aa: CASSLSNEQFF

abundance: -
d_gene: -
j_gene: TRBJ2-7
v_gene: TRBV6-5
len: 15
CDR3nt: TGTGCCAGCAGCCGCGGACAAGACCATACCTACGAGCAGTACTTC
CDR3aa: CASSRGQDHTYEQYF

abundance: -
d_gene: TRBD1
j_gene: TRBJ1-1
v_gene: TRBV3-1/TRBV3-2
len: 15
CDR3nt: TGTGCCAGCAGCCAAGTCCCTCGACAGGGAACTGAAGCTTTCTTT
CDR3aa: CASSQVPRQGTEAFF

abundance: -
d_gene: -
j_gene: TRBJ2-1
v_gene: TRBV11-2
len: 13
CDR3nt: TGTGCCAGCAGCTTGGCCGCTTACAATGAGCAGTTCTTC
CDR3aa: CASSLAAYNEQFF

abundance: -
d_gene: -
j_gene: TRBJ1-1
v_gene: TRBV9
len: 14
CDR3nt: TGTGCCAGCAGCGTCGGATTAGGGGAGGGAGGAGCTTTCTTT
CDR3aa: CASSVGLGEGGAFF

abundance: -
d_gene: TRBD2
j_gene: TRBJ2-3
v_gene: TRBV2
len: 14
CDR3nt: TGTGCCAGCAGTGATGCGGGGGACACAGATACGCAGTATTTT
CDR3aa: CASSDAGDTDTQYF

abundance: -
d_gene: TRBD2
j_gene: TRBJ2-5
v_gene: TRBV10-3
len: 16
CDR3nt: TGTGCCATCAGTGAGTCGACCCGAGCGGGAGGCGAGACCCAGTACTTC
CDR3aa: CAISESTRAGGETQYF